This T cell receptor beta chain comes out of a study of T cell changes during pregnancy in multiple sclerosis. Using immunoSEQ multiplex PCR, the repertoire was profiled, and TCRdb retains in-frame clones only, with some absent. The data contain roughly 49,000 clones, approximately 95% of them seen just once; the ten biggest clones take up under 6%. The sequenced sample was CD8+ T cells from peripheral blood mononuclear cells, obtained in the first trimester of pregnancy. The clonotype was recovered from a female donor with multiple sclerosis, enrolled in a pregnancy study.

CDR3 loop: CASSDRAGINEKLFF. The CDR3 DNA reads as TGCGCCAGCAGTGACAGGGCCGGCATTAATGAAAAACTGTTTTTT. The genes are TRBV10-1 and TRBJ1-4, with TRBD1 as a possible D gene (5 bases). Germline V gene data show CDR1 as WNHNN and CDR2 as SYGVQD (reference sequence). Trimming left V 3 bases short and J 4 bases short, with 12 bases between. The CDR3 length is 15 residues.